This T cell receptor (beta chain) was sequenced in a study of cytomegalovirus exposure and HLA in healthy donors. The overall study: Approximately 80 million unique TCRs, all from HLA-typed donors, were included in an early release of the data. Membership in the Caucasian-associated ancestry cluster was found for around four fifths of approximately 400 genotyped donors. Findings and limits, study-wide: Most TCR sequences were seen very rarely across donors, but some public TCRs occurred in many. In a later analysis, around 18,000 TCR beta sequences were associated with HLA alleles at 0.05 false discovery rate.

As for this clone: Antigen unknown.

Germline V lookup: CDR1 MNHNS, CDR2 SASEGT. The V end lost 6 bases, the J end lost 7 bases, and 16 bases lay between the germline ends. The CDR3 spans 14 residues. The PCR contained 60 Vbeta and 13 Jbeta primers. Repertoires were generated with immunoSEQ multiplex PCR, while TCRdb's copy carries only in-frame clones and drops some. The top ten hold about 4% of the sample, which has some 89,000 clones, about 78% seen once. Sequenced sample: PBMCs. The clonotype was recovered from a middle-aged woman in good health and CMV-seropositive. The rearrangement links TRBV6-1 to TRBJ1-3; tentatively, D is TRBD1 (6 bases). This CDR3 reads CASRTPRGSNTIYF. CDR3 nucleotides: TGTGCCAGCAGGACTCCCAGGGGATCGAACACCATATATTTT.